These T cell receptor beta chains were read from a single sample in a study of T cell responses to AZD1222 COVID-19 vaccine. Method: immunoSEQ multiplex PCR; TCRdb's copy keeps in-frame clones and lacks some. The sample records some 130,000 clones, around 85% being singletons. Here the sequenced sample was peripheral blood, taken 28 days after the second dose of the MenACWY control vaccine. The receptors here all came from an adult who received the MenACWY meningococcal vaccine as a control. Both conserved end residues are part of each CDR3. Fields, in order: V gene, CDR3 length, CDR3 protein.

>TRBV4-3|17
CASSQASARANTGELFF
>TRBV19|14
CASSFVVGADTQYF
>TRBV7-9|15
CASSLVTGASEKLFF
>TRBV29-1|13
CSVQRDSFETQYF
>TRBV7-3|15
CASSPPSSNTGELFF
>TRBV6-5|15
CASTQSGVRYSPLHF
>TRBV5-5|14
CASSLEDLGGELFF
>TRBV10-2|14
CASRGLAGEETQYF
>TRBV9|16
CASSSPHSDSNYGYTF
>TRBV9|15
CASSVGGSNQETQYF
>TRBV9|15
CASSAGTGYRAEAFF
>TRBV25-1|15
CASSDPTGGNSPLHF
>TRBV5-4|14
CASSLVSNVGELFF
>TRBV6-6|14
CASSYSATSSSDTF
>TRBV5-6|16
CASSPAGTSGADTQYF
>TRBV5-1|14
CASSYDGGNTEAFF
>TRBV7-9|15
CASTRGTSGSYEQYF
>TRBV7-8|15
CASSLVRLGTGELFF
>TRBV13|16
CASSYLAGGLYNEQFF
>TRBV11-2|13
CASSPKAVEKLFF
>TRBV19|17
CASSSGLTSSSYNEQFF
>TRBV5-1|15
CASSLDPGQPFGYTF
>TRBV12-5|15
CASGSSPGITDTQYF
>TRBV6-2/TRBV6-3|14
CASSLAGFYYEQYF
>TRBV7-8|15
CASSLGAASYNELFF
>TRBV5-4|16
CASSSPASGSTYEQYF
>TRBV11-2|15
CASSSQGSYNSPLHF
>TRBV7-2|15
CASSTWDSYYNEQFF
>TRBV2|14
CASLVRLENTEAFF
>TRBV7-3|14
CASSLTGPGNTIYF
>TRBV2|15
CASSERELSNQPQHF
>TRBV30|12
CACERGITEAFF
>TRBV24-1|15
CATSAGVTSTDTQYF
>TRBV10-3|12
CAISGYMDTQYF
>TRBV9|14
CASSGPGGHQPQHF
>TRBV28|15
CASSFSGEGNQPQHF
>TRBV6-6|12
CASSSQDYGYTF
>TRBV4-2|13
CASSRTGGETQYF
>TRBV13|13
CASSLQGTDTQYF
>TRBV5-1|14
CASSWRQGNEKLFF
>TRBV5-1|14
CASSLAGYGNTIYF
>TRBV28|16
CASSPPIGGGMKTQYF
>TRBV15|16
CATSGGNRNSGNTIYF
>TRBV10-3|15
CAISESGSSNQPQHF
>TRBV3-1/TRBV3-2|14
CASSPRGSNYGYTF
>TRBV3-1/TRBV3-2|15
CASSQGRQSTDTQYF
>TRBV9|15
CASSVTQGPGEKLFF
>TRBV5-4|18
CASSLIKWGLGNNSPLHF
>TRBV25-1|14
CASSDPRGPGELFF
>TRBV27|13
CASSLDRGYGYTF